This entry lists 15 T cell receptor beta chains sequenced from one sample in a study of blood T cell repertoires in COVID-19. TCRdb keeps only in-frame clones here, not all; method: immunoSEQ multiplex PCR. The sample holds 400,000 to 500,000 clones, roughly 89% seen once. Sample: peripheral blood. These receptors all stem from a woman younger than 45 with active or convalescent COVID-19.

V usage is TRBV19 and J usage is TRBJ1-1, with D uncertain. CDR1 is LNHDA and CDR2 is SQIVND in the germline V gene (reference sequence). V was shortened by 10 bases and J by 1 base, with 10 bases between the two germline ends. The CDR3 covers 12 residues. CDR3 in DNA: TGTGCCACTGACGAGGGGAACACTGAAGCTTTCTTT. Residues: CATDEGNTEAFF.

This clone was observed once. The J gene is TRBJ2-5, the V gene TRBV7-9, with 9 positions matching TRBD2. This CDR3 region has 14 residues. From germline, CDR1 is SEHNR and CDR2 FQNEAQ (reference sequence). Germline trimming cut 1 base from V and 5 bases from J; bases unmatched to any gene: 2. CDR3 in DNA: TGTGCCAGCAGCTTAGTTAGCGGGGGCGAGACCCAGTACTTC. This translates into CASSLVSGGETQYF.

Points on this clone: Additional DNA sequences in this sample encode the identical CDR3. This chain links TRBV11-2 with TRBJ1-2; possibly TRBD1 for D (5 bases). Looked up from germline, CDR1 is SGHAT and CDR2 is FQNNGV. The germline V and J ends were trimmed by 1 base and 1 base, with 7 bases remaining between them. The CDR3 sequence is 14 residues long. CDR3 nucleotide sequence: TGTGCCAGCAGCTTAGGGCAGGGTAACTATGGCTACACCTTC. Translation: CASSLGQGNYGYTF.

In this sample, this clone turned up once. V usage is TRBV6-5 and J usage is TRBJ1-2; 10 nucleotides align to TRBD1. J was trimmed by 5 bases and V by 2 bases; bases with no gene match: 8. The CDR3 covers 16 residues. Germline values: CDR1 MNHEY, CDR2 SVGAGI. The CDR3 sequence: CASSYPMDRGRYGYTF. Here the CDR3 DNA reads TGTGCCAGCAGTTACCCAATGGACAGGGGGAGATATGGCTACACCTTC.

The rearrangement links TRBV4-1 to TRBJ2-3, with TRBD2 matching 8 bases. Germline values: CDR1 MGHRA, CDR2 YSYEKL. V lost 0 bases and J lost 7; bases outside the gene matches: 15. The CDR3 has 18 amino acids. CDR3 sequence reads: CASSQDSVGGGTINTQYF. The CDR3 DNA follows: TGCGCCAGCAGCCAAGATTCGGTCGGCGGGGGGACCATTAATACGCAGTATTTT.

V usage is TRBV6-5 and J usage is TRBJ1-3, with 7 bases identical to TRBD1. Germline-derived CDR1 and CDR2 are MNHEY and SVGAGI. With V trimmed by 2 bases and J by 0 bases, 4 bases remained unmatched. This CDR3 has 16 amino acids. The CDR3 DNA is TGTGCCAGCAGTTACGGGACAGAGCACTCTGGAAACACCATATATTTT. It yields the protein CASSYGTEHSGNTIYF.

The J gene is TRBJ2-7, the V gene TRBV27; a weak D match, TRBD1 (6 bases). This CDR3 has 15 residues. The V and J ends lost 4 bases and 0 bases respectively, with 13 bases between them. Per germline, CDR1 MNHEY and CDR2 SMNVEV (reference sequence). CDR3 sequence reads: CASSSSQGFSYEQYF. CDR3 nucleotides: TGTGCCAGCAGTTCATCGCAGGGGTTCTCCTACGAGCAGTACTTC.

This chain links TRBV4-2 with TRBJ2-7, with TRBD1 identical over 8 bases. Germline values: CDR1 LGHNA, CDR2 YNFKEQ. The CDR3 runs to 14 residues. With V trimmed by 7 bases and J by 0 bases, 5 bases remained unmatched. The CDR3 sequence is CASNNRGTSYEQYF. DNA for the CDR3: TGTGCCAGCAACAACAGGGGGACCTCCTACGAGCAGTACTTC.

This clone was recorded a few times. This rearrangement joins TRBV14 to TRBJ1-1, with D unclear. CDR1 SGHDN and CDR2 FVKESK come from the germline V gene. The CDR3 sequence is 15 residues long. The V gene lost 0 bases and the J gene lost 6 bases, with 14 bases spanning the gap. CDR3 amino acids: CASSQDRGVGAEAFF. In nucleotides, the CDR3 is TGTGCCAGCAGCCAAGATCGCGGGGTGGGCGCTGAAGCTTTCTTT.

This rearrangement joins TRBV5-1 to TRBJ2-1; TRBD2 matches 11 bases. The CDR3 covers 16 residues. V dropped 4 bases and J dropped 5; count of bases not matched to a gene: 8. Germline V gene lookup returns CDR1 SGHRS and CDR2 YFSETQ. CDR3 protein: CASSIGTSGLHNEQFF. The CDR3 bases are TGCGCCAGCAGCATCGGGACTAGCGGCCTTCACAATGAGCAGTTCTTC.

The V and J genes are TRBV29-1 and TRBJ1-2; no clear D. Germline CDR1 reads SQVTM; CDR2 reads ANQGSEA. Trimming cost V 3 bases and J 0 bases, with 8 bases left between them. CDR3 length equals 13 residues. CDR3: CSVEREANYGYTF. CDR3 coding DNA: TGCAGCGTTGAGCGAGAAGCTAACTATGGCTACACCTTC.

This clone was observed a few times. Here the CDR3 reads CASTGLVYSNQPQHF. In DNA, the CDR3 is TGTGCCAGTACCGGACTTGTTTATAGCAATCAGCCCCAGCATTTT. V usage is TRBV19 and J usage is TRBJ1-5; D is unclear. The germline V and J ends were trimmed by 7 bases and 0 bases, with 13 bases remaining between them. The length of the CDR3 is 15 residues. In germline, CDR1 is LNHDA, CDR2 SQIVND (reference sequence).

The J gene is TRBJ1-2, the V gene TRBV5-1, with a possible D match to TRBD1 (5 bases). The CDR3 spans 13 residues. Germline assignment: CDR1 SGHRS and CDR2 YFSETQ. V was cut by 0 bases and J by 8 bases, with 11 bases left in between. The CDR3 sequence: CASSLVPGHGYTF. The CDR3 nucleotides read TGCGCCAGCAGCTTGGTTCCAGGGCACGGCTACACCTTC.

The J gene is TRBJ1-1, the V gene TRBV3-1 (or the pseudogene TRBV3-2); 9 bases match TRBD1. The CDR3 covers 13 residues. V dropped 4 bases and J dropped 5; count of bases not matched to a gene: 2. Per the germline V gene, CDR1 is LGHDT and CDR2 is YNNKEL (reference sequence). CDR3 sequence reads: CASSRTGETEAFF. The CDR3 region has the DNA TGTGCCAGCAGCCGGACAGGGGAAACTGAAGCTTTCTTT.

The J gene is TRBJ2-7, the V gene TRBV5-1; TRBD2 is a possible D gene (5 bases). Trimming shortened V by 0 bases and J by 0 bases, and 7 bases separated the two germline ends. The CDR3 spans 14 residues. Germline values: CDR1 SGHRS, CDR2 YFSETQ. The CDR3 DNA is TGCGCCAGCAGCTTGGGTGACTACTCCTACGAGCAGTACTTC. Its translation: CASSLGDYSYEQYF. Supplemented by reference TRBV5-1 and TRBJ2-7, the full variable domain reads KAGVTQTPRYLIKTRGQQVTLSCSPISGHRSVSWYQQTPGQGLQFLFEYFSETQRNKGNFPGRFSGRQFSNSRSEMNVSTLELGDSALYLCASSLGDYSYEQYFGPGTRLTVT.